This T cell receptor (beta chain) was documented in a study of blood T cells in healthy people across ages. Looking at the study overall: Template switching retrieved approximately one barcoded beta molecule for each two T cells. Study-wide findings and caveats: Total diversity from one million sequenced T cells was likely underestimated. Older age coincided with a roughly linear decline in TCR beta diversity per million T cells.

V was shortened by 11 bases and J by 4 bases, with 26 bases between the two germline ends. This CDR3 is 16 amino acids long. CDR1 and CDR2 from the germline V gene are MNHEY and SMNVEV (reference sequence). In regard to this clonotype: Antigen: not known.

Primed by a sample-barcoded 5' primer and a J-beta primer mix, a second PCR proceeded for about 7 to 12 cycles. Via MiXCR, TCRdb re-called the 5' RACE reads, giving one row per CDR3 protein. The sample gives more than 700,000 distinct CDR3 sequences, less than 60% of which show up once; roughly 20% is in the top ten. The source material was blood. This rearrangement joins TRBV27 to TRBJ1-1; D is undetermined. The TCR comes from a man at least 80 years old in good health. In DNA form, the CDR3 reads TGTGCCTTCTGGATCCATTGGGTAAAGGTGGGCACTGAAGCTTTCTTT. This encodes CAFWIHWVKVGTEAFF.